Listed below are T cell receptor beta chains from one sample, sequenced in a study of T cell repertoires in cytomegalovirus infection. TCRdb itself ran the reads through MiXCR, one entry per CDR3 protein. The table lists hundreds of thousands of distinct CDR3 sequences, 20% to 25% of them singletons. The sample was CD8+ T cells from PBMCs. These TCRs come from a human donor in good health (CMV status not recorded). Some clones in this sample may be carry-over from other donors' samples. CDR3s include the opening cysteine and the closing phenylalanine or tryptophan. The D gene is left open where the match is weak. The size of a clone is reported for some rows only, either as once, few or many, or as a class for expanded clones.

J gene,D gene,V gene,clone size,CDR3 protein,CDR3 DNA
TRBJ2-3,-,TRBV7-9,-,CASSPPTEDTQYF,TGTGCCAGCAGCCCCCCGACAGAAGATACGCAGTATTTT
TRBJ1-1,-,TRBV7-6,many,CASRPFLGAGTEAFF,TGTGCCAGCAGGCCTTTCCTAGGGGCAGGCACTGAAGCTTTCTTT
TRBJ1-1,-,TRBV7-9,many,CASSSLDLGNTEAFF,TGTGCCAGCAGCTCCCTGGACTTGGGGAACACTGAAGCTTTCTTT
TRBJ2-2,TRBD2,TRBV7-9,few,CASSSWEGPDTGELFF,TGTGCCAGCAGCTCCTGGGAGGGTCCAGACACCGGGGAGCTGTTTTTT
TRBJ2-4,-,TRBV28,few,CAVTGRNIQYF,TGTGCCGTCACGGGGAGGAACATTCAGTACTTC
TRBJ1-2,TRBD1,TRBV5-6,-,CASSLRDREAIWGYTF,TGTGCCAGCAGCTTACGGGACAGGGAGGCGATTTGGGGCTACACCTTC
TRBJ2-6,TRBD1,TRBV24-1,few,CATSDSRTGGRKPYSPSGANVLTF,TGTGCCACCAGTGACTCTCGAACAGGGGGCCGCAAACCCTATTCACCCTCTGGGGCCAACGTCCTGACTTTC
TRBJ2-1,TRBD2,TRBV20-1,-,CSAIAGGRYEQFF,TGCAGTGCTATAGCGGGGGGGCGGTATGAGCAGTTCTTC
TRBJ2-1,-,TRBV7-9,-,CANSLGGPPYNEQFF,TGTGCCAACAGCTTAGGCGGGCCACCATACAATGAGCAGTTCTTC
TRBJ2-1,-,TRBV11-3,few,CASSSRTEIYNEQFF,TGTGCCAGCAGCTCCCGGACAGAGATCTACAATGAGCAGTTCTTC
TRBJ2-2,-,TRBV2,-,CASSEGGVGTGELFF,TGTGCCAGCAGTGAAGGAGGGGTGGGCACCGGGGAGCTGTTTTTT
TRBJ2-1,TRBD2,TRBV6-5,-,CASGLAGGYNEQFF,TGTGCCAGCGGCCTGGCGGGGGGATACAATGAGCAGTTCTTC
TRBJ1-1,-,TRBV10-3,-,CAISEKRLGENTEAFF,TGTGCCATCAGTGAGAAACGATTAGGGGAGAACACTGAAGCTTTCTTT
TRBJ1-5,-,TRBV14,-,CAGSRFKNQPQHF,TGTGCCGGCAGCCGGTTCAAGAATCAGCCCCAGCATTTT
TRBJ2-1,-,TRBV28,-,CASSFLGVYNEQFF,TGTGCCAGCAGTTTCTTGGGGGTGTACAATGAGCAGTTCTTC
TRBJ2-7,-,TRBV7-6,many,CASSLDGEQYF,TGTGCCAGCAGCTTAGATGGGGAGCAGTACTTC
TRBJ2-1,-,TRBV6-6,few,CASSYSVHPAYNEQFF,TGTGCCAGCAGTTACTCGGTACATCCTGCCTACAATGAGCAGTTCTTC
TRBJ2-1,TRBD2,TRBV7-2,many,CASSLATLAGPPGPYNEQFF,TGTGCCAGCAGCTTAGCAACACTAGCGGGGCCCCCGGGGCCCTACAATGAGCAGTTCTTC
TRBJ2-1,-,TRBV29-1,few,CSVESRDDEQFF,TGCAGCGTTGAATCCAGGGACGATGAGCAGTTCTTC
TRBJ2-7,TRBD2,TRBV7-9,few,CASSSGTSSIYEQYF,TGTGCCAGCAGCTCCGGGACTAGTAGTATCTACGAGCAGTACTTC
TRBJ1-2,-,TRBV20-1,-,CSARDSRANYGYTF,TGCAGTGCTAGGGACAGTCGAGCGAACTATGGCTACACCTTC
TRBJ2-5,-,TRBV7-6,few,CASSFFRPGSGETQYF,TGTGCTAGCAGCTTTTTCCGGCCAGGGAGCGGAGAGACCCAGTACTTC
TRBJ1-5,-,TRBV12-5,many,CASGLPDQPQHF,TGTGCTAGTGGTTTGCCCGATCAGCCCCAGCATTTT
TRBJ2-3,TRBD1,TRBV28,-,CASSFGTEITDTQYF,TGTGCCAGCAGTTTTGGGACAGAGATCACAGATACGCAGTATTTT
TRBJ1-1,TRBD1,TRBV7-6,-,CASSPRDSRRNTEAFF,TGTGCCAGCAGCCCCAGGGACAGCCGTCGGAACACTGAAGCTTTCTTT
TRBJ1-1,TRBD1,TRBV7-9,few,CASSPPETGLMNTEAFF,TGTGCCAGCAGCCCCCCCGAGACAGGGCTAATGAACACTGAAGCTTTCTTT
TRBJ2-5,-,TRBV7-9,few,CASSQTPRGETQYF,TGTGCCAGCAGCCAAACCCCCCGCGGAGAGACCCAGTACTTC
TRBJ2-1,TRBD1,TRBV7-9,many,CASSSKQGARNNEQFF,TGTGCCAGCAGCTCAAAACAGGGGGCGCGGAATAATGAGCAGTTCTTC
TRBJ2-3,TRBD1,TRBV6-8,few,CASGTGSLDTQYF,TGTGCCAGCGGGACAGGGTCCTTAGATACGCAGTATTTT
TRBJ2-2,-,TRBV19,-,CASSGGRGNTGELFF,TGTGCCAGTAGTGGGGGCCGAGGGAACACCGGGGAGCTGTTTTTT
TRBJ1-1,TRBD1,TRBV29-1,-,CSVDEGAGTEAFF,TGCAGCGTTGATGAGGGGGCCGGGACTGAAGCTTTCTTT
TRBJ2-7,TRBD1,TRBV5-1,-,CASSFSRTGLYEQYF,TGCGCCAGCAGCTTTAGCCGGACAGGGCTCTACGAGCAGTACTTC
TRBJ2-1,-,TRBV12-3/TRBV12-4,few,CASAPGAGRIYNEQFF,TGTGCCAGCGCACCCGGGGCAGGGCGAATTTACAATGAGCAGTTCTTC
TRBJ2-1,TRBD1,TRBV20-1,once,CSARDFRGRLNEQFF,TGCAGTGCTAGAGATTTTAGGGGGCGTCTCAATGAGCAGTTCTTC
TRBJ2-4,-,TRBV7-9,-,CASSGVTGNIQYF,TGTGCCAGCAGCGGAGTGACAGGAAACATTCAGTACTTC
TRBJ2-7,TRBD1,TRBV5-5,-,CASSLSWTGIYEQYF,TGTGCCAGCAGCCTTAGCTGGACAGGGATCTACGAGCAGTACTTC
TRBJ2-1,-,TRBV27,-,CASSLKTGPNEQFF,TGTGCCAGCAGTTTAAAAACTGGACCCAATGAGCAGTTCTTC
TRBJ1-2,-,TRBV20-1,-,CSAKTDNYGYTF,TGCAGTGCCAAGACGGACAACTATGGCTACACCTTC
TRBJ2-5,TRBD2,TRBV20-1,-,CSARDRLADHHETQYF,TGCAGTGCTAGAGATCGACTAGCGGACCATCACGAGACCCAGTACTTC
TRBJ2-1,-,TRBV6-5,many,CASSPPSSYNEQFF,TGTGCCAGCAGCCCGCCCAGTTCCTACAATGAGCAGTTCTTC
TRBJ2-1,-,TRBV4-1,-,CASSPWGPAHNEQFF,TGCGCCAGCAGCCCCTGGGGGCCAGCCCACAATGAGCAGTTCTTC
TRBJ2-7,TRBD1,TRBV12-3/TRBV12-4,many,CASSPAGTVVYEQYF,TGTGCCAGCAGTCCAGCCGGGACAGTAGTCTACGAGCAGTACTTC
TRBJ1-4,-,TRBV7-8,-,CASSRNPRGEKLFF,TGTGCCAGCAGCCGGAACCCGCGCGGTGAAAAACTGTTTTTT
TRBJ2-1,-,TRBV29-1,-,CSAYTQTGSYNEQFF,TGCAGCGCATATACGCAGACCGGCTCCTACAATGAGCAGTTCTTC
TRBJ1-2,-,TRBV6-6,many,CASRSTGLDYGYTF,TGTGCCAGCAGGAGCACAGGGTTGGACTATGGCTACACCTTC
TRBJ2-2,-,TRBV27,-,CAIALRATGELFF,TGTGCCATCGCTCTGAGGGCGACCGGGGAGCTGTTTTTT
TRBJ2-2,TRBD2,TRBV4-1,-,CASSLGGRGTGELFF,TGCGCCAGCAGCCTCGGGGGGAGGGGAACCGGGGAGCTGTTTTTT
TRBJ1-5,-,TRBV4-1,many,CASSPGEGSNQPQHF,TGCGCCAGCAGCCCAGGGGAGGGGAGCAATCAGCCCCAGCATTTT
TRBJ2-7,-,TRBV7-7,many,CASSLVWADEQYF,TGTGCTAGCAGCTTAGTCTGGGCGGACGAGCAGTACTTC
TRBJ1-4,-,TRBV6-6,few,CASSNNSRGYEKLFF,TGTGCCAGCAGTAACAATTCCAGGGGTTATGAAAAACTGTTTTTT
TRBJ2-3,TRBD2,TRBV6-6,few,CASRGLVASTDTQYF,TGTGCCAGCAGGGGACTAGTAGCTAGCACAGATACGCAGTATTTT
TRBJ2-1,TRBD1,TRBV10-3,many,CAISIQGRNNEQFF,TGTGCCATCAGTATACAGGGGCGTAACAATGAGCAGTTCTTC